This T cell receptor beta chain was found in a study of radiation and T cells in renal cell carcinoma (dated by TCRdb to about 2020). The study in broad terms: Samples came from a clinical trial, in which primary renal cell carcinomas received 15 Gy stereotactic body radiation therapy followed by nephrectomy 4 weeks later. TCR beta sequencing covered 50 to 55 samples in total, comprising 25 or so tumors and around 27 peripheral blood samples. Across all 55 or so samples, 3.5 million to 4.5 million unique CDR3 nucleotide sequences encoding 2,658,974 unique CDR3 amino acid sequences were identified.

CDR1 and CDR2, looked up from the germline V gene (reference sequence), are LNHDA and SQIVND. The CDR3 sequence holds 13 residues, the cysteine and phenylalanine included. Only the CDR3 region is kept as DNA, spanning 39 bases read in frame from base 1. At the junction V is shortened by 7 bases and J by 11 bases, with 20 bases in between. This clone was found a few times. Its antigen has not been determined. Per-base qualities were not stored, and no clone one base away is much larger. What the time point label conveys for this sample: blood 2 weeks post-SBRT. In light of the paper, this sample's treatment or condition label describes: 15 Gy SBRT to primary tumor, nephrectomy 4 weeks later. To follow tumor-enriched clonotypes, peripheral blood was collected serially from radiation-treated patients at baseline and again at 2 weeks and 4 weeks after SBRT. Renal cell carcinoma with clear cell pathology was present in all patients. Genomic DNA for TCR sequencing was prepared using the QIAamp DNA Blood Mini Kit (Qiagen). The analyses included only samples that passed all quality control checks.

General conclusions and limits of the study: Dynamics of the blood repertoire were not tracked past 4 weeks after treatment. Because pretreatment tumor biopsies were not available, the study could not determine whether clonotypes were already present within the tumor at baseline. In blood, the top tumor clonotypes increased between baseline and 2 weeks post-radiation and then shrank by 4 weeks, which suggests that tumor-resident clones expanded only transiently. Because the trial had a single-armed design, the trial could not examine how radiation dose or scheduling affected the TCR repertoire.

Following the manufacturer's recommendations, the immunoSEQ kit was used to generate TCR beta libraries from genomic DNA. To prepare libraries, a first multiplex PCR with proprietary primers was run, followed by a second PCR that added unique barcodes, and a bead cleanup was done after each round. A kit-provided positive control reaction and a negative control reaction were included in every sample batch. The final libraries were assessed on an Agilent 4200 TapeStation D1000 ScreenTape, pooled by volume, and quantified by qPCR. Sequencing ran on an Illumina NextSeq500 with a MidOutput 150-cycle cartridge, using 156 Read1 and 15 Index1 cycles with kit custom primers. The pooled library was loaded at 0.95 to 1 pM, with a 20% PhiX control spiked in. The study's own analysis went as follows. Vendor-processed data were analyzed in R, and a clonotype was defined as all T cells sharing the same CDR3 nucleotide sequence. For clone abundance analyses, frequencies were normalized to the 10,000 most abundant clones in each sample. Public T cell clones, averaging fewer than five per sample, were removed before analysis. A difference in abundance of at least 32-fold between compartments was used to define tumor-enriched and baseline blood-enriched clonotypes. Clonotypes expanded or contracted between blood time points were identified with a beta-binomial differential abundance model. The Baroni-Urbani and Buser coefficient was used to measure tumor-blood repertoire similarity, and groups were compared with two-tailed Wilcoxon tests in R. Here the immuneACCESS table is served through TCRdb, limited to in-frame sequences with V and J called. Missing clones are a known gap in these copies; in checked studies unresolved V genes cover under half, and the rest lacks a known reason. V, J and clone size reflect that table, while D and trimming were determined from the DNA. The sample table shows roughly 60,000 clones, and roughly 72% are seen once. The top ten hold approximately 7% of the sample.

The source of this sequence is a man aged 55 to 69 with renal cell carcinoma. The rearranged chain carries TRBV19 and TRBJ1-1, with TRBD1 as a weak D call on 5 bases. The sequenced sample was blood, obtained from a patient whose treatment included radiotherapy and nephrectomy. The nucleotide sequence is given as TGTGCCAGTACCACCAAGGAAGGGGCGGGTGCTTTCTTT. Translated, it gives CASTTKEGAGAFF.